This T cell receptor beta chain was sequenced for a study of blood T cell repertoires in COVID-19. Overall study: Samples taken during acute and convalescent COVID-19 were collected in the United States, Italy and Spain. The analysed material was cDNA or gDNA that came from T cells, B-cell-depleted T cells, or PBMCs.

The length of the CDR3 is 15 residues. The V end was cut by 6 bases, the J end by 5 bases, with 17 bases between. Per the germline V gene, CDR1 is MDHEN and CDR2 is SYDVKM. Here immunoSEQ multiplex PCR was the method, and the copy in TCRdb shows in-frame clones only, minus some. Of more than 200,000 clones in the sample, approximately 85% were seen once. Material: peripheral blood. The clonotype comes from a human donor in a cohort sampled during active COVID-19. V usage is TRBV28 and J usage is TRBJ1-5, with D maybe TRBD1 (5 bases). The CDR3 DNA reads as TGTGCCAGCAGCACTCCAGACAGCCCCCATCAGCCCCAGCATTTT. Its protein product is CASSTPDSPHQPQHF.